This TCR beta chain was retrieved from a study of shared T cell receptors in the human thymus. Looked up from germline, CDR1 is SGHDN and CDR2 is FVKESK. V lost 4 bases and J lost 2; bases outside the gene matches: 17. The CDR3 contains 18 residues. Sequencing was performed with immunoSEQ multiplex PCR; in TCRdb, only in-frame clones are kept and a portion is missing. The table records more than 550,000 clones, approximately 87% of them present only once. The sample also formed part of further work on human thymus T cells. That report notes: Thymic samples were excised during corrective heart operations. V and J gene usage appeared biased in thymic and blood repertoires. In unrelated individuals, thymic repertoires overlapped highly, according to related research.

The sample was thymocytes. The TCR comes from a boy under two years old with a congenital heart defect. The chain carries TRBV14 and TRBJ2-7; 7 bases fit TRBD1. This CDR3 reads CASSLKGQRTGDTYEQYF. CDR3 coding DNA: TGTGCCAGCAGCCTCAAGGGCCAGAGGACAGGCGATACCTACGAGCAGTACTTC. Based on the CDR3 plus reference TRBV14 and TRBJ2-7, the full variable domain is EAGVTQFPSHSVIEKGQTVTLRCDPISGHDNLYWYRRVMGKEIKFLLHFVKESKQDESGMPNNRFLAERTGGTYSTLKVQPAELEDSGVYFCASSLKGQRTGDTYEQYFGPGTRLTVT.